This is a list of T cell receptor beta chains from one sample in a study of cytomegalovirus exposure and HLA in healthy donors. Sequenced by immunoSEQ multiplex PCR; TCRdb stores in-frame clones only, minus some. The sample spans more than 40,000 clones; the ten largest clones claim over 2%. The sequencing sample was made of PBMCs. The source is a female donor in good health and CMV-seronegative. CDR3s include the opening cysteine and the closing phenylalanine or tryptophan. A D gene is named only where the DNA matches it firmly.

d_call: -; v_call: TRBV10-3; j_call: TRBJ1-1; cdr3_nt: TGTGCCAGTACAGGGTTGAACACTGAAGCTTTCTTT; cdr3_aa: CASTGLNTEAFF
d_call: -; v_call: TRBV5-1; j_call: TRBJ2-1; cdr3_nt: TGCGCCAGCAGCTTGGCACTTTCCAAAGCATTGAATGAGCAGTTCTTC; cdr3_aa: CASSLALSKALNEQFF
d_call: -; v_call: TRBV30; j_call: TRBJ1-5; cdr3_nt: TGTGCCTGGACAGGTCAGTCCCATAGCAATCAGCCCCAGCATTTT; cdr3_aa: CAWTGQSHSNQPQHF
d_call: TRBD1; v_call: TRBV6-5; j_call: TRBJ2-7; cdr3_nt: TGTGCCAGCAGTTACGGCGGACAGGGGCCATCCTACGAGCAGTACTTC; cdr3_aa: CASSYGGQGPSYEQYF
d_call: TRBD2; v_call: TRBV19; j_call: TRBJ2-7; cdr3_nt: TGTGCCAGTAGCACCTTCGGGGGGGCCGCCTACGAGCAGTACTTC; cdr3_aa: CASSTFGGAAYEQYF
d_call: -; v_call: TRBV7-9; j_call: TRBJ2-3; cdr3_nt: TGTGCCAGCAGCTTCTCACGGGGGACAGATACGCAGTATTTT; cdr3_aa: CASSFSRGTDTQYF
d_call: -; v_call: TRBV30; j_call: TRBJ1-1; cdr3_nt: TGTGCCTGGATATCTCGAACTAGGAACACTGAAGCTTTCTTT; cdr3_aa: CAWISRTRNTEAFF
d_call: TRBD2; v_call: TRBV29-1; j_call: TRBJ2-1; cdr3_nt: TGCAGCGTAGCGGGAGGGTCCTACAATGAGCAGTTCTTC; cdr3_aa: CSVAGGSYNEQFF
d_call: -; v_call: TRBV5-4; j_call: TRBJ1-1; cdr3_nt: TGTGCCAGCAGCCTTCAGGCGAACACTGAAGCTTTCTTT; cdr3_aa: CASSLQANTEAFF
d_call: -; v_call: TRBV4-1; j_call: TRBJ2-7; cdr3_nt: TGCGCCAGCAGCCAAGGGGGAGACTACCTCTACGAGCAGTACTTC; cdr3_aa: CASSQGGDYLYEQYF
d_call: -; v_call: TRBV4-2; j_call: TRBJ2-7; cdr3_nt: TGTGCCAGCAGCTATATCGGGGGTTACGAGCAGTACTTC; cdr3_aa: CASSYIGGYEQYF
d_call: -; v_call: TRBV9; j_call: TRBJ2-7; cdr3_nt: TGTGCCAGCAGCACCCAGGGTTCCTACGAGCAGTACTTC; cdr3_aa: CASSTQGSYEQYF
d_call: TRBD1; v_call: TRBV9; j_call: TRBJ1-2; cdr3_nt: TGTGCCAGCAGCGTGGGTTTAACAGGGGGCTTCTCTAGCTACACCTTC; cdr3_aa: CASSVGLTGGFSSYTF
d_call: TRBD2; v_call: TRBV7-6; j_call: TRBJ2-3; cdr3_nt: TGTGCCAGCAGCTTAGAGGGTGTGAGGGGACTAAGCACAGATACGCAGTATTTT; cdr3_aa: CASSLEGVRGLSTDTQYF
d_call: TRBD2; v_call: TRBV2; j_call: TRBJ2-3; cdr3_nt: TGTGCCGGGAAGGAGCGGGAGGTAGGCGCAGATACGCAGTATTTT; cdr3_aa: CAGKEREVGADTQYF
d_call: TRBD1; v_call: TRBV2; j_call: TRBJ2-7; cdr3_nt: TGTGCCGGGACAGGTTCCTTCTCCTACGAGCAGTACTTC; cdr3_aa: CAGTGSFSYEQYF
d_call: TRBD2; v_call: TRBV19; j_call: TRBJ2-3; cdr3_nt: TGTGCCAGTAGTACCCCGGGACTAGGAGGTACAGATACGCAGTATTTT; cdr3_aa: CASSTPGLGGTDTQYF
d_call: TRBD2; v_call: TRBV7-8; j_call: TRBJ2-7; cdr3_nt: TGTGCCAGCAGCCAGCTAGCGGGAGACAACGAGCAGTACTTC; cdr3_aa: CASSQLAGDNEQYF
d_call: -; v_call: TRBV19; j_call: TRBJ1-2; cdr3_nt: TGTGCCAGTAGTAGGGGGCAGGGCCCTAACTATGGCTACACCTTC; cdr3_aa: CASSRGQGPNYGYTF
d_call: TRBD1; v_call: TRBV18; j_call: TRBJ1-5; cdr3_nt: TGTGCCAGCTCACAACAAGACAGGGGCAATCAGCCCCAGCATTTT; cdr3_aa: CASSQQDRGNQPQHF
d_call: TRBD2; v_call: TRBV14; j_call: TRBJ2-7; cdr3_nt: TGTGCCAGCAGCCAAGGGGGGGGCTACGAGCAGTACTTC; cdr3_aa: CASSQGGGYEQYF
d_call: -; v_call: TRBV7-9; j_call: TRBJ2-1; cdr3_nt: TGTGCCAGCAGCCTACGCCAAGGTCTACTCGGAGATGAGCAGTTCTTC; cdr3_aa: CASSLRQGLLGDEQFF
d_call: TRBD1; v_call: TRBV18; j_call: TRBJ2-7; cdr3_nt: TGTGCCAGCTCACCACTTGCTACCGGACAGGGACACTACGAGCAGTACTTC; cdr3_aa: CASSPLATGQGHYEQYF
d_call: -; v_call: TRBV5-1; j_call: TRBJ2-5; cdr3_nt: TGCGCCACCGGCTGGGTGGGCAGTCAAGAGACCCAGTACTTC; cdr3_aa: CATGWVGSQETQYF
d_call: TRBD1; v_call: TRBV15; j_call: TRBJ1-4; cdr3_nt: TGTGCCACCAGCAGAGATCAAGGGACAGGAGGAAAACTGTTTTTT; cdr3_aa: CATSRDQGTGGKLFF
d_call: -; v_call: TRBV19; j_call: TRBJ1-4; cdr3_nt: TGTGCCAGTAGTCCAAGGGGGGAGGGAGGAAAACTGTTTTTT; cdr3_aa: CASSPRGEGGKLFF
d_call: TRBD1; v_call: TRBV29-1; j_call: TRBJ1-2; cdr3_nt: TGCAGCGTTCGGACAGGGGGCACCTATGGCTACACCTTC; cdr3_aa: CSVRTGGTYGYTF
d_call: TRBD1; v_call: TRBV30; j_call: TRBJ1-2; cdr3_nt: TGTGCCTGGGCAGGGACAGGGATCGAGGATGGCTACACCTTC; cdr3_aa: CAWAGTGIEDGYTF
d_call: TRBD1; v_call: TRBV9; j_call: TRBJ1-6; cdr3_nt: TGTGCCAGCAGCCCTCGACAGGGAATGAATTCACCCCTCCACTTT; cdr3_aa: CASSPRQGMNSPLHF
d_call: TRBD2; v_call: TRBV6-5; j_call: TRBJ2-5; cdr3_nt: TGTGCCAGCAGTTACTCGGCGGGGGGGCTAGGTGAGACCCAGTACTTC; cdr3_aa: CASSYSAGGLGETQYF
d_call: -; v_call: TRBV30; j_call: TRBJ2-7; cdr3_nt: TGTGCCTGGAGTGCAGGGAGGCAGGACGAGCAGTACTTC; cdr3_aa: CAWSAGRQDEQYF
d_call: TRBD2; v_call: TRBV7-9; j_call: TRBJ2-5; cdr3_nt: TGTGCCAGCAGCTTACAAGCGGGGGGACAAGAGACCCAGTACTTC; cdr3_aa: CASSLQAGGQETQYF
d_call: TRBD1; v_call: TRBV5-6; j_call: TRBJ1-5; cdr3_nt: TGTGCCAGCAGCTTGGTGGGACAGCAGCCCCAGCATTTT; cdr3_aa: CASSLVGQQPQHF
d_call: TRBD1; v_call: TRBV4-3; j_call: TRBJ2-5; cdr3_nt: TGCGCCAGCAGCCAGGGGGGACAGGGGGACGGGACCCAGTACTTC; cdr3_aa: CASSQGGQGDGTQYF
d_call: -; v_call: TRBV30; j_call: TRBJ1-2; cdr3_nt: TGTGCCTGGAGGGACCGGGGGGGGAGTGTAGGTGGCTACACCTTC; cdr3_aa: CAWRDRGGSVGGYTF
d_call: TRBD1; v_call: TRBV28; j_call: TRBJ2-7; cdr3_nt: TGTGCCAGCAGTCCGGTTTGGGGACAGCGCGCCTACGAGCAGTACTTC; cdr3_aa: CASSPVWGQRAYEQYF
d_call: -; v_call: TRBV12-5; j_call: TRBJ2-7; cdr3_nt: TGTGCTAGTGGTTTGTTGTATTCGGGTGAGCAGTACTTC; cdr3_aa: CASGLLYSGEQYF
d_call: -; v_call: TRBV7-9; j_call: TRBJ2-7; cdr3_nt: TGTGCCAGCAGCCTAAAAGGACACTCCTACGAGCAGTACTTC; cdr3_aa: CASSLKGHSYEQYF
d_call: TRBD1; v_call: TRBV5-1; j_call: TRBJ2-7; cdr3_nt: TGCGCCAGCAGCGTGACAGGGGTGAGAAGCTACGAGCAGTACTTC; cdr3_aa: CASSVTGVRSYEQYF
d_call: -; v_call: TRBV28; j_call: TRBJ1-3; cdr3_nt: TGTGCCAGCAAGGGGAATCCCTACACCATATATTTT; cdr3_aa: CASKGNPYTIYF
d_call: TRBD2; v_call: TRBV4-2; j_call: TRBJ2-1; cdr3_nt: TGTGCCAGCAGCCAACAAAGAGCCCGGACTAGCTTCTACAATGAGCAGTTCTTC; cdr3_aa: CASSQQRARTSFYNEQFF
d_call: TRBD2; v_call: TRBV6-1; j_call: TRBJ2-7; cdr3_nt: TGTGCCAGCAGTCCGGCGGGGGTATCCTACGAGCAGTACTTC; cdr3_aa: CASSPAGVSYEQYF
d_call: -; v_call: TRBV19; j_call: TRBJ1-2; cdr3_nt: TGTGCCAGTAGTGTAACGCGGGGAGGCTATGGCTACACCTTC; cdr3_aa: CASSVTRGGYGYTF
d_call: -; v_call: TRBV5-6; j_call: TRBJ1-4; cdr3_nt: TGTGCCAGCAGCTCTACAGGGTGGAGTAATGAAAAACTGTTTTTT; cdr3_aa: CASSSTGWSNEKLFF
d_call: -; v_call: TRBV18; j_call: TRBJ2-1; cdr3_nt: TGTGCCAGCTCACCACCGTACCACGGAGATGGTGAGCAGTTCTTC; cdr3_aa: CASSPPYHGDGEQFF
d_call: -; v_call: TRBV5-4; j_call: TRBJ1-1; cdr3_nt: TGTGCCAGCAGCTCGGACAAGAACACTGAAGCTTTCTTT; cdr3_aa: CASSSDKNTEAFF
d_call: -; v_call: TRBV4-2; j_call: TRBJ1-5; cdr3_nt: TGTGCCAGCAGCCAAGAGAGGGTTAGCAATCAGCCCCAGCATTTT; cdr3_aa: CASSQERVSNQPQHF
d_call: -; v_call: TRBV5-6; j_call: TRBJ1-4; cdr3_nt: TGTGCCAGCAGCTTGGGCGGGCCTTTGGGTCATGAAAAACTGTTTTTT; cdr3_aa: CASSLGGPLGHEKLFF
d_call: -; v_call: TRBV20-1; j_call: TRBJ2-5; cdr3_nt: TGCAGTGCTTCAAGGGGGACCCAGTACTTC; cdr3_aa: CSASRGTQYF
d_call: -; v_call: TRBV7-7; j_call: TRBJ2-7; cdr3_nt: TGTGCTAGCAGCCCGGGGGACAGCATAAAGCAGTACTTC; cdr3_aa: CASSPGDSIKQYF
d_call: -; v_call: TRBV4-1; j_call: TRBJ2-3; cdr3_nt: TGCGCCAGCAGCCATCCCTCGGATACGCAGTATTTT; cdr3_aa: CASSHPSDTQYF
d_call: -; v_call: TRBV6-5; j_call: TRBJ1-1; cdr3_nt: TGTGCCAGCAGTTGGGGGGGTGACACTGAAGCTTTCTTT; cdr3_aa: CASSWGGDTEAFF
d_call: -; v_call: TRBV5-4; j_call: TRBJ2-7; cdr3_nt: TGTGCCAGCAGCTTGGAACTTTCCTACGAGCAGTACTTC; cdr3_aa: CASSLELSYEQYF